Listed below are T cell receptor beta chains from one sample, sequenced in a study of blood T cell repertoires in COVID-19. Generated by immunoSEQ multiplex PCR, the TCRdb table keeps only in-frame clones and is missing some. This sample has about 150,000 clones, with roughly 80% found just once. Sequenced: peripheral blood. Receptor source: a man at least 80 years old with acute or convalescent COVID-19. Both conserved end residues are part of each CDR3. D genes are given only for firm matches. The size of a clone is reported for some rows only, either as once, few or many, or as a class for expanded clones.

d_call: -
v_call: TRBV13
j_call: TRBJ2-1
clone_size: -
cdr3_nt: TGTGCCAGCAGCTTCTTTAGGAGCAGCTCCTACAATGAGCAGTTCTTC
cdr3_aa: CASSFFRSSSYNEQFF

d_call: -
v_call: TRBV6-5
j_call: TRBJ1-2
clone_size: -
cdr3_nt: TGTGCCAGCACACCCCTTGCGGGGGACTATGGCTACACCTTC
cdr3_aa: CASTPLAGDYGYTF

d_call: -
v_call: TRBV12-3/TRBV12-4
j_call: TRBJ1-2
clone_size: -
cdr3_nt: TGTGCCAGCAGTTCGGACTCTAGCTATGGCTACACCTTC
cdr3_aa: CASSSDSSYGYTF

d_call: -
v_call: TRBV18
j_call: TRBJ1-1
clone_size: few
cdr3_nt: TGTGCCAGCTCACCACAGGGAGAGAACACTGAAGCTTTCTTT
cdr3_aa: CASSPQGENTEAFF

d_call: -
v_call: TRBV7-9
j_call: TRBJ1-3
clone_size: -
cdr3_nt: TGTGCCAGCAGCTCGACAGCAAACTCTGGAAACACCATATATTTT
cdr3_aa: CASSSTANSGNTIYF

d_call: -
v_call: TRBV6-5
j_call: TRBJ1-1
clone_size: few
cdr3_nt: TGTGCCAGCAGTTACGGGCCTGAAGCTTTCTTT
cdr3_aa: CASSYGPEAFF

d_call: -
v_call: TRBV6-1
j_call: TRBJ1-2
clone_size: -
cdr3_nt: TGTGCCAGCAGTGAGGCAGGTTACTATGGCTACACCTTC
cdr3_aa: CASSEAGYYGYTF

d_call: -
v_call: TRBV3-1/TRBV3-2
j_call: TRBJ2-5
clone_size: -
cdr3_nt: TGTGCCAGCAGCCAAGCCACAGGGTACGAGACCCAGTACTTC
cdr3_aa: CASSQATGYETQYF

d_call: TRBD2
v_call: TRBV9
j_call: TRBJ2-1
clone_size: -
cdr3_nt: TGTGCCAGCAGCGGAGTAGCGGGACTCTCCTACAATGAGCAGTTCTTC
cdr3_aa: CASSGVAGLSYNEQFF

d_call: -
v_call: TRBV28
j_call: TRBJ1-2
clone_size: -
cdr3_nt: TGTGCCAGCTACCAGGGCGGCTACACCTTC
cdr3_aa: CASYQGGYTF

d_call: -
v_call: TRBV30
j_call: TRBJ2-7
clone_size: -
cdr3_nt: TGTGCCTGGAGTGTTCCCGTTTCCTACGAGCAGTACTTC
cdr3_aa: CAWSVPVSYEQYF

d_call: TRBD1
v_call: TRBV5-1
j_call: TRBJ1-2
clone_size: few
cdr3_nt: TGCGCCAGCAGTCCGACGGACAGGGCGGGTCGTGGCTACACCTTC
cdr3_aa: CASSPTDRAGRGYTF

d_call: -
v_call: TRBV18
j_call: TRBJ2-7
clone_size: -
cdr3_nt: TGTGCCAGCTCACCCGACAGTCCCATCCACGAGCAGTACTTC
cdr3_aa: CASSPDSPIHEQYF

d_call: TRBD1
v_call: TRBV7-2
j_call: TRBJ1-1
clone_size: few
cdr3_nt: TGTGCCAGCAGCTTTCCGAGTGCCGGGACAGGGGACCTCTTT
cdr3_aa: CASSFPSAGTGDLF

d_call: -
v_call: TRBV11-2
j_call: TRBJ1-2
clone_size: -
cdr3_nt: TGTGCCAGCAGCTTAGAGAGGACACCCTACTATGGCTACACCTTC
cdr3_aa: CASSLERTPYYGYTF

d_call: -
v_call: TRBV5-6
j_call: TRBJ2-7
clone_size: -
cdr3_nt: TGTGCCAGCAGCTTGGGGGCAGGGGCCCGGTACGAGCAGTACTTC
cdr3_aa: CASSLGAGARYEQYF

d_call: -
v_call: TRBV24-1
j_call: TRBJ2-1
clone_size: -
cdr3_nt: TGTGCCACCAGTGACCCGACAGACAATGAGCAGTTCTTC
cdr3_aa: CATSDPTDNEQFF

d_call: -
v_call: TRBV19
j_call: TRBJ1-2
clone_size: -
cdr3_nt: TGTGCCAGTAACCTAGCCTCTCGCTATGGCTACACCTTC
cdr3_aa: CASNLASRYGYTF

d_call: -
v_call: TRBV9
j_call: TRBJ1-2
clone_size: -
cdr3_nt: TGTGCCAGCAGCCCCCAGGGGCTAGAGCGGGGCTACACCTTC
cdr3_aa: CASSPQGLERGYTF

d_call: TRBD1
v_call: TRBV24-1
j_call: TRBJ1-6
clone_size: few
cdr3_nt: TGTGCCACCAGTGATACTCAGAGACGAGGGGACAGCTCCTATAATTCACCCCTCCACTTT
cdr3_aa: CATSDTQRRGDSSYNSPLHF

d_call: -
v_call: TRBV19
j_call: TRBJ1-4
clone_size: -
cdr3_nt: TGTGCCAGTATCCATTCAGGGATGCCTAATGAAAAACTGTTTTTT
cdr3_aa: CASIHSGMPNEKLFF

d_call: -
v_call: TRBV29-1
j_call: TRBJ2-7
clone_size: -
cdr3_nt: TGCAGCGTTGAGGGAACAGGGTGCCCACCCTACTGCGAGCAGTACTTC
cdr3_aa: CSVEGTGCPPYCEQYF

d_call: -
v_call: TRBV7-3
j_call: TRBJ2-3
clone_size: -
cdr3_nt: TGTGCCAGCAGCCCCGGGACTCTCACAGATACGCAGTATTTT
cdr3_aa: CASSPGTLTDTQYF

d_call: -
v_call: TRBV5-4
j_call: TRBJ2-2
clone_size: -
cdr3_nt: TGTGCCAGCAGGTTTGACAGCTACACCGGGGAGCTGTTTTTT
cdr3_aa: CASRFDSYTGELFF

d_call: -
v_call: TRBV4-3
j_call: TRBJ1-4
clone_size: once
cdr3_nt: TGCGCCAGCAGCCAAGATCGGCAGGGCTGGTTGTTTTTT
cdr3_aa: CASSQDRQGWLFF

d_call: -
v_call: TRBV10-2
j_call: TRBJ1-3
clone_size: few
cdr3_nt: TGCGCCAGCAGTAGACAGCCGCAAAACACCATATATTTT
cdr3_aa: CASSRQPQNTIYF

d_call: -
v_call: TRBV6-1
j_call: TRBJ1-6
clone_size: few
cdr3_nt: TGTGCCAGCAGTGGCGACAGAGGTCGCAGTTCCTATAATTCACCCCTCCACTTT
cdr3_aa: CASSGDRGRSSYNSPLHF

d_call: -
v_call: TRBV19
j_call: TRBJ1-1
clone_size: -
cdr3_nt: TGTGCCAGTAGTGGGGCCCTTATCGGCACTGAAGCTTTCTTT
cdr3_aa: CASSGALIGTEAFF

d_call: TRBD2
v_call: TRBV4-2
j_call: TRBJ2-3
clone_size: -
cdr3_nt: TGTGCCAGCAGAGTGGGCGGGGGACGGGGCACAGATACGCAGTATTTT
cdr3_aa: CASRVGGGRGTDTQYF

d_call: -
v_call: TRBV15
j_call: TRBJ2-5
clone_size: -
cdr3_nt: TGTGCCACTATCCTTTATCCCAGCGACGAGACCCAGTACTTC
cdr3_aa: CATILYPSDETQYF

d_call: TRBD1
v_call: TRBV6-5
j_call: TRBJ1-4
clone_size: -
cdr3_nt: TGTGCCAGCAGTCGCTCGACAGGGGTTGGTGAAAAACTGTTTTTT
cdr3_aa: CASSRSTGVGEKLFF

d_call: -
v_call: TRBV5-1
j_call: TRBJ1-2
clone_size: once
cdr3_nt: TGCGCCAGCAGCTTTCAGTCCCGGGACAAGTATGGCTACACCTTC
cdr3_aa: CASSFQSRDKYGYTF

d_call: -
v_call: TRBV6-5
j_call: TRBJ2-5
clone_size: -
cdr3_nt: TGTGCCAGCAGTTACTCCGTTCGAGAGACCCAGTACTTC
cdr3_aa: CASSYSVRETQYF

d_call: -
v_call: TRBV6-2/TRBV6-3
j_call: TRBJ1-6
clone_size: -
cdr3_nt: TGTGCCAGCAGCGAGAATTCACCCCTCCACTTT
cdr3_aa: CASSENSPLHF

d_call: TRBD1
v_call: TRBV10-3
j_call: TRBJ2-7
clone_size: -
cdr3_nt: TGTGCCATCAGTGAACCGGGACAGAGCTCCTACGAGCAGTACTTC
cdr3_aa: CAISEPGQSSYEQYF

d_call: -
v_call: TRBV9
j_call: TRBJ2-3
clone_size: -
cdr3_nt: TGTGCCAGCAGCGTACTATCTAGCACAGATACGCAGTATTTT
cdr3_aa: CASSVLSSTDTQYF

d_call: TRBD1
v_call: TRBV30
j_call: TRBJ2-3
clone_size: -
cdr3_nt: TGTGCCTGGAGTGTACGGGACAGGGGAACAGATACGCAGTATTTT
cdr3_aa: CAWSVRDRGTDTQYF

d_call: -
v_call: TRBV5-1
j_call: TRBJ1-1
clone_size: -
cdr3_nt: TGCGCCAGCAGCTTCGCGGGGAAAGCTTTCTTT
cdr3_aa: CASSFAGKAFF

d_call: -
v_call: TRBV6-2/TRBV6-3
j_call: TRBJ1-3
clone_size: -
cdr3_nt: TGTGCCAGCAGTTACACCGGGAGAAACACCATATATTTT
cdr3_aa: CASSYTGRNTIYF

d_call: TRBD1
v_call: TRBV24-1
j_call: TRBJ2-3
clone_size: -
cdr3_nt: TGTGCCACCAGTGATTCACCGGGACAGGGGACCACAGATACGCAGTATTTT
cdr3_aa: CATSDSPGQGTTDTQYF

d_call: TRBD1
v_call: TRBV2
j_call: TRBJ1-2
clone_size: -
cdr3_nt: TGTGCCAGCAGTGGACAGGGGACTAACTATGGCTACACCTTC
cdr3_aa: CASSGQGTNYGYTF

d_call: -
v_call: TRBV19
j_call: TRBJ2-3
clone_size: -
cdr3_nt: TGTGCCAGTAGTATAGACACCCCGGGGACATACACAGATACGCAGTATTTT
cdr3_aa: CASSIDTPGTYTDTQYF

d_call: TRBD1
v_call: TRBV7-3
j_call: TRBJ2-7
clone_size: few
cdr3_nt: TGTGCCAGCAGCCGGGACAGAATAAACGAGCAGTACTTC
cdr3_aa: CASSRDRINEQYF

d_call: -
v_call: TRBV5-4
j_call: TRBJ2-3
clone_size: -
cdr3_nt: TGTGCCAGCAGCCCAGGGGCGGGGGCCTCGGCAGATACGCAGTATTTT
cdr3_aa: CASSPGAGASADTQYF

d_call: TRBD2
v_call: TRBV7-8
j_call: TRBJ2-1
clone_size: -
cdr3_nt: TGTGCCAGCAGCCCCGGGACTAGCGGGGGGAACAATGAGCAGTTCTTC
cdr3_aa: CASSPGTSGGNNEQFF

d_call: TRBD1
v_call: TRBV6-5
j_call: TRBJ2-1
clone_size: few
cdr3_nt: TGTGCCACCACTCGGGGACAGGGGCCCCCGTTCTTC
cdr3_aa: CATTRGQGPPFF

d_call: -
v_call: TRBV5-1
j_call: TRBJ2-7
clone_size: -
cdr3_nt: TGCGCCAGCAGCTCTCAGGGGCGCGAGCAGTACTTC
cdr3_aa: CASSSQGREQYF

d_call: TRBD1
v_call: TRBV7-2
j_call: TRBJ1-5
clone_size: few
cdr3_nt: TGTGCCAGCAAGCTCGACAGGGGGAGGGGGCAGCCCCAGCATTTT
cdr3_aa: CASKLDRGRGQPQHF

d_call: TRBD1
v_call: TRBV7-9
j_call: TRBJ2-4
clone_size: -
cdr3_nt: TGTGCCAGCAGCTTAGGGGGACAGGGCAAAAACATTCAGTACTTC
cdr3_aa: CASSLGGQGKNIQYF

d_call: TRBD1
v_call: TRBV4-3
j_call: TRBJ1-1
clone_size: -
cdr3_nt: TGCGCCAGCAGCCAAGTGGCAGGGGGCGGCACTGAAGCTTTCTTT
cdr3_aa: CASSQVAGGGTEAFF

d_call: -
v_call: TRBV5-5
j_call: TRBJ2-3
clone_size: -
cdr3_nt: TGTGCCAGCAGGGCGACTTTGACCACAGATACGCAGTATTTT
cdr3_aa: CASRATLTTDTQYF

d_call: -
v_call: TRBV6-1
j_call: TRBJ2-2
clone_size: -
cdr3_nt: TGTGCCAGCAGTGATCGGGGCACCGGGGAGCTGTTTTTT
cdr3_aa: CASSDRGTGELFF

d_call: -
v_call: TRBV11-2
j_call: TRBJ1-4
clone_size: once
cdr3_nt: TGTGCCAGCAGAGGTGTGGGCATCGAAGGTACAAATGAAAAACTGTTTTTT
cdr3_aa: CASRGVGIEGTNEKLFF

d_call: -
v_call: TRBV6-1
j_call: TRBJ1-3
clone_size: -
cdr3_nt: TGTGCCAGCAGTGAATTTATCGGCGGCCCCGGGGGAAACACCATATATTTT
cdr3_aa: CASSEFIGGPGGNTIYF

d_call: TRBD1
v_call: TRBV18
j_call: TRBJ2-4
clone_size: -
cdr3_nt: TGTGCCAGCTCACCATCGAAGGGGGCATCAGACATTCAGTACTTC
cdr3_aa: CASSPSKGASDIQYF

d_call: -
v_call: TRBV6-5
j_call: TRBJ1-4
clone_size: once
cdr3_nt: TGTGCCAGCAGGGGCAGCTTAAATGAAAAACTGTTTTTT
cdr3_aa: CASRGSLNEKLFF

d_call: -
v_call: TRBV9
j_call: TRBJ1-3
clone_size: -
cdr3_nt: TGTGCCAGCAGCGAGGGGGGAGGGGGATTTGGAAACACCATATATTTT
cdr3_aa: CASSEGGGGFGNTIYF

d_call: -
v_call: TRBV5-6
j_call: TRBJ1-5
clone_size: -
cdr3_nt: TGTGCCAGCAGTTCCCTCCTCAGCGGCAGTGCTCAGCCCCAGCATTTT
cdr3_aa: CASSSLLSGSAQPQHF